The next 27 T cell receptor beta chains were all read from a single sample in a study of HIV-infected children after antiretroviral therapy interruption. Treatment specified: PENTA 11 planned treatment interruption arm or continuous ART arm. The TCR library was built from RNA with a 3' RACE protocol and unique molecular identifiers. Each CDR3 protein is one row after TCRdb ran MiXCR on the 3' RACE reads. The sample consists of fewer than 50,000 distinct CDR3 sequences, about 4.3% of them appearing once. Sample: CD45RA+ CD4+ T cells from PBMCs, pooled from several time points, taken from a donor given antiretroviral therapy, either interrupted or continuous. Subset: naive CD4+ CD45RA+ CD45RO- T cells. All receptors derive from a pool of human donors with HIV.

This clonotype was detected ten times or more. As DNA, the CDR3 is TGTGCCAGCAGGACAGGGGGCCAAGAGACCCAGTACTTC. Translated, it gives CASRTGGQETQYF. The chain employs TRBV12-3 or TRBV12-4 and TRBJ2-5, with TRBD1 matching 9 bases. CDR3 length: 13 amino acids. J lost 1 base, V lost 6 bases, and 0 bases had no gene match.

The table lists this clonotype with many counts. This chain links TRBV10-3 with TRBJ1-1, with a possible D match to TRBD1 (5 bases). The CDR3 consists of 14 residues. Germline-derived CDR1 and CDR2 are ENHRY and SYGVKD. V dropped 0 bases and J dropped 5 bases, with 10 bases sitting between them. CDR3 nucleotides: TGTGCCATCAGTGAGTCCGGCAGGGCAACTGAAGCTTTCTTT. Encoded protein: CAISESGRATEAFF.

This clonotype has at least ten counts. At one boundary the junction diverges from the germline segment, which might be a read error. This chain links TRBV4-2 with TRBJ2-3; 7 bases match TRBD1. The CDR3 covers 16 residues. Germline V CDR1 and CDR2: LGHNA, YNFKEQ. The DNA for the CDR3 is TGTGCCAGCAGCCAAGAAGGGCCAGGGGGTGCAGAAACGCTGTATTTT. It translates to CASSQEGPGGAETLYF.

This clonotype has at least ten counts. The CDR3 here is CASSLSRGGTEAFF. The CDR3 DNA is TGTGCCAGCAGTTTATCCAGAGGGGGCACTGAAGCTTTCTTT. The chain recombines TRBV27 with TRBJ1-1, with D tentatively TRBD1 (6 bases). The V and J ends lost 0 bases and 4 bases respectively, with 9 bases between them. Germline assignment: CDR1 MNHEY and CDR2 SMNVEV (reference sequence). The CDR3 is made up of 14 amino acids.

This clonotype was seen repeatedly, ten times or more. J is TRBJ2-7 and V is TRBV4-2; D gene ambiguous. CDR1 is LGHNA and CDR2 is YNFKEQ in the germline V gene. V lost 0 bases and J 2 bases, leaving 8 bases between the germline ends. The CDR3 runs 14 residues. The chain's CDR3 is CASSQEASTYEQYF. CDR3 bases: TGTGCCAGCAGCCAAGAAGCCAGCACCTACGAGCAGTACTTC.

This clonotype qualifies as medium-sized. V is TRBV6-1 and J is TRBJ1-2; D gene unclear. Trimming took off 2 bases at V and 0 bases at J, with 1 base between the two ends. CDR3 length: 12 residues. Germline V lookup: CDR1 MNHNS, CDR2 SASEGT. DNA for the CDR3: TGTGCCAGCAGTGAAACTAACTATGGCTACACCTTC. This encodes CASSETNYGYTF.

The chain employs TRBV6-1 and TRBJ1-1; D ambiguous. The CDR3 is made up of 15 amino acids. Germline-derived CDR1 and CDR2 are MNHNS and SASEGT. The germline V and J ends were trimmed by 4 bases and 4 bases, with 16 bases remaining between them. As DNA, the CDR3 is TGTGCCAGCAGTGTTTATAGTGAGTGGATCACTGAAGCTTTCTTT. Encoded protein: CASSVYSEWITEAFF.

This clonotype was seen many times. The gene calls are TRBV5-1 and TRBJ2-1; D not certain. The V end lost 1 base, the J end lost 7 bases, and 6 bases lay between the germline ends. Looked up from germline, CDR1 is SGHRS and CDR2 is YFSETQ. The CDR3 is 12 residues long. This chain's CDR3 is CASSLTTNEQFF. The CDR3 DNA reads TGCGCCAGCAGCTTGACTACTAATGAGCAGTTCTTC.

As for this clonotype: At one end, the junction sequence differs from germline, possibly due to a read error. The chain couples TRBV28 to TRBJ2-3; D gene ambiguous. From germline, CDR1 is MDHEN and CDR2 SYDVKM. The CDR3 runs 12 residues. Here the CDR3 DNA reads TGTGCCAGCAGTGAAGGGATGGATAAGCAGTATTTT. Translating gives CASSEGMDKQYF. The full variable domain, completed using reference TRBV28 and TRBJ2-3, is DVKVTQSSRYLVKRTGEKVFLECVQDMDHENMFWYRQDPGLGLRLIYFSYDVKMKEKGDIPEGYSVSREKKERFSLILESASTNQTSMYLCASSEGMDKQYFGPGTRLTVL.

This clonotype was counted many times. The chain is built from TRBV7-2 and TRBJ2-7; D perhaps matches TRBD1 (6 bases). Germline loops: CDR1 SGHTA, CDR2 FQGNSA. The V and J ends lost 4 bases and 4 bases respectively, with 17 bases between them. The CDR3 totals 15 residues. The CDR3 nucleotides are TGTGCCAGCAGCTACCTGGGACAACGGAGATACGAGCAGTACTTC. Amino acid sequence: CASSYLGQRRYEQYF.

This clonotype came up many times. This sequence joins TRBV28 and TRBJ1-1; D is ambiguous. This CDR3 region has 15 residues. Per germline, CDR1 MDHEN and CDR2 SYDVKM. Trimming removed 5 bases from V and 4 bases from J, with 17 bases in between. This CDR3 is CASSPPRLVGTEAFF. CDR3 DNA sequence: TGTGCCAGCAGTCCGCCCCGATTGGTCGGCACTGAAGCTTTCTTT.

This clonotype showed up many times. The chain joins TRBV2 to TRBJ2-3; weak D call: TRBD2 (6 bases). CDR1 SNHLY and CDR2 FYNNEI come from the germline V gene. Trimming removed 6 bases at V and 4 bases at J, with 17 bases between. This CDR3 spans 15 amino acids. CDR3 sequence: CASRRLDAVPDTQYF. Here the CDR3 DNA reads TGTGCCAGCAGAAGACTAGATGCGGTCCCAGATACGCAGTATTTT.

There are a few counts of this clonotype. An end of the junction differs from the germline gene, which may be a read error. The CDR3 loop reads CASIHTRGPVPNYGYTF. The CDR3 DNA is TGTGCGAGCATCCATACCAGGGGCCCGGTCCCTAACTATGGCTACACCTTC. The chain employs TRBV6-6 and TRBJ1-2, with D possibly being TRBD1 (6 bases). CDR3 size: 17 residues. In germline, CDR1 is MNHNY, CDR2 SVGAGI (reference sequence).

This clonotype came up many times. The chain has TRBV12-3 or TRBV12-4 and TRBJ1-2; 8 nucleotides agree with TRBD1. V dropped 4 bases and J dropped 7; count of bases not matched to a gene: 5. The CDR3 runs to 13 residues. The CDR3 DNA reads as TGTGCCAGCAGTTCAGGGGGCGCATTTGGCTACACCTTC. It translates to CASSSGGAFGYTF.

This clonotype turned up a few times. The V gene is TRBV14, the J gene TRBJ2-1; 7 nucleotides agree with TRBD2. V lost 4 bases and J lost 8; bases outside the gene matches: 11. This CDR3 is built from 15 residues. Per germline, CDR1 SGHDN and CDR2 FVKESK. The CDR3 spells CASSLGGGAGDEQFF. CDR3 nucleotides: TGTGCCAGCAGCCTGGGGGGGGGAGCGGGCGATGAGCAGTTCTTC.

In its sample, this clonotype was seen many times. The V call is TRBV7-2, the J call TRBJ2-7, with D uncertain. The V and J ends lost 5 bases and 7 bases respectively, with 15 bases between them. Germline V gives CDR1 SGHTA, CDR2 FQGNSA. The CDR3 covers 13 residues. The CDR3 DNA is TGTGCCAGCAGCCTTAGGTGGGCCCCTGAGCAGTACTTC. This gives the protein CASSLRWAPEQYF.

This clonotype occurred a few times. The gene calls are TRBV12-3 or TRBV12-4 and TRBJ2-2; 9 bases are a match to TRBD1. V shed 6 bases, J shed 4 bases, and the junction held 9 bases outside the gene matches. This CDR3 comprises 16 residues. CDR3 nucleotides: TGTGCCAGCAGCCTTAAGGACAGGGGTCGCACCGGGGAGCTGTTTTTT. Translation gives CASSLKDRGRTGELFF.

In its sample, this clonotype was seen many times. Here the CDR3 DNA reads TGTGCCAGCAGTTACGCGGGACTAGCGGGGGTCCCCTCCTACGAGCAGTACTTC. Residues: CASSYAGLAGVPSYEQYF. This sequence joins TRBV6-5 and TRBJ2-7; TRBD2 matches at 14 bases. Trimming cost V 2 bases and J 0 bases; bases outside gene matches: 6. This CDR3 spans 18 amino acids. Germline V lookup: CDR1 MNHEY, CDR2 SVGAGI.

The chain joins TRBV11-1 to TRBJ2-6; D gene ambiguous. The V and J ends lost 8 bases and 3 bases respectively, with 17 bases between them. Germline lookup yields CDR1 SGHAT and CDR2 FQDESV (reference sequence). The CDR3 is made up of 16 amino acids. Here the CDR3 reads CASETTFNGGANVLTF. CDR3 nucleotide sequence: TGTGCCAGCGAGACGACCTTTAACGGTGGGGCCAACGTCCTGACTTTC.

CDR3 DNA: TGCAGTTCACCGGGACAGGGGAGTTCACCCCTCCACTTT. Its protein is CSSPGQGSSPLHF. J is TRBJ1-6 and V is TRBV20-1; 10 bases line up with TRBD1. V gave up 8 bases and J gave up 9 bases; unmatched junction bases: 7. This CDR3 contains 13 residues. The germline gives CDR1 DFQATT, CDR2 SNEGSKA (reference sequence).

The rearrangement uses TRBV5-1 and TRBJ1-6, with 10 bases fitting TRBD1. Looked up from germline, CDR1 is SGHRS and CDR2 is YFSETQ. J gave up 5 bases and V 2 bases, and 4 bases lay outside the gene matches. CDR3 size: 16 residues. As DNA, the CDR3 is TGCGCCAGCAGCTTTACCGGGACAGGGGATAATTCACCCCTCCACTTT. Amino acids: CASSFTGTGDNSPLHF.

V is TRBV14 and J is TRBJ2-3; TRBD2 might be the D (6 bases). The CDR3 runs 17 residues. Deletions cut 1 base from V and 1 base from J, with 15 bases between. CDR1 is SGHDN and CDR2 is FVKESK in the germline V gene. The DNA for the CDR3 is TGTGCCAGCAGCCAAGTCGCTCTAGCGACTGGCACAGATACGCAGTATTTT. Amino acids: CASSQVALATGTDTQYF. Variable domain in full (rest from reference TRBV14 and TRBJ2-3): EAGVTQFPSHSVIEKGQTVTLRCDPISGHDNLYWYRRVMGKEIKFLLHFVKESKQDESGMPNNRFLAERTGGTYSTLKVQPAELEDSGVYFCASSQVALATGTDTQYFGPGTRLTVL.

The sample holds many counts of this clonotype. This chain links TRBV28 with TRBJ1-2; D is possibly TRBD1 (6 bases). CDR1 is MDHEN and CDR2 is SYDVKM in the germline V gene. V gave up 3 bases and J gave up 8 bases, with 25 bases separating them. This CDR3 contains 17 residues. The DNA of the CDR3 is TGTGCCAGCAGTTTGTCACTGGGGAGACAGGCCAGGCGGGGCTACACCTTC. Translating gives CASSLSLGRQARRGYTF.

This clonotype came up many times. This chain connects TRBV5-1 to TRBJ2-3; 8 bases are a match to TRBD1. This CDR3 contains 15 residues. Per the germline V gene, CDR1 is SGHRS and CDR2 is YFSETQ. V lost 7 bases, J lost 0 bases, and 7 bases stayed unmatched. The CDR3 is CASGQGIESTDTQYF. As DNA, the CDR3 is TGCGCCAGCGGACAGGGCATTGAGAGCACAGATACGCAGTATTTT.

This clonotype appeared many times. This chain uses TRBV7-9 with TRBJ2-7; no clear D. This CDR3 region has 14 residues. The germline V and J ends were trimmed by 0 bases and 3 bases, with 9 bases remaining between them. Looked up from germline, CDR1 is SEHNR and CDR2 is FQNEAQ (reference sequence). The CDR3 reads CASSLADILYEQYF. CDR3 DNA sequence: TGTGCCAGCAGCTTAGCCGACATTCTCTACGAGCAGTACTTC.

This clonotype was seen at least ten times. The CDR3 nucleotides are TGCGCCAGCAGAGGAGGATCGGGAGGGTCGATCGGGGAGCTGTTTTTT. It specifies CASRGGSGGSIGELFF. V is TRBV5-1 and J is TRBJ2-2; 8 bases line up with TRBD2. The V segment lost 5 bases and the J segment 7 bases; nucleotides outside the gene matches: 13. Germline values: CDR1 SGHRS, CDR2 YFSETQ. The CDR3 is 16 amino acids.

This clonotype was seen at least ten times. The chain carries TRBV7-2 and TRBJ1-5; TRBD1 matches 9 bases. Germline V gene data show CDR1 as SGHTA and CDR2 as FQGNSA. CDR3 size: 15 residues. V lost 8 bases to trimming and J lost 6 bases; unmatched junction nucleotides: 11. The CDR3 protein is CASGPGQGFSQPQHF. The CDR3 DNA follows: TGTGCCAGCGGGCCGGGACAGGGTTTTAGTCAGCCCCAGCATTTT.